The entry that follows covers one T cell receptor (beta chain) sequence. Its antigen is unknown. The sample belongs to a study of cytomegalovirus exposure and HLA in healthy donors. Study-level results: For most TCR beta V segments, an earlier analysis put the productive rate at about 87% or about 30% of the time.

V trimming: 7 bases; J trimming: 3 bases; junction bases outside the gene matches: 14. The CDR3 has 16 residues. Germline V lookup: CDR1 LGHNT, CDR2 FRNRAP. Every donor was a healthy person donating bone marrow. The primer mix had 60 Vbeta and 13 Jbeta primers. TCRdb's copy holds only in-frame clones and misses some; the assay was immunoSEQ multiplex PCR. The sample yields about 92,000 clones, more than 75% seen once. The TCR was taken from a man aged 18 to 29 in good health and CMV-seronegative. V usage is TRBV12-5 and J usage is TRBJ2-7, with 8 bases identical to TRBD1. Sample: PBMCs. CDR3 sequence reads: CASAFFPQGADYEQYF. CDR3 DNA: TGTGCTAGTGCCTTTTTCCCCCAGGGGGCGGACTACGAGCAGTACTTC.